This passage covers 2 T cell receptor beta chains from one sample sequenced in a study of T-cell reconstitution after alpha-beta-depleted transplantation in children. Researchers prepared the TCRbeta library using unique molecular identifiers, the study reports. TCRdb re-analysed the PCR reads in MiXCR, keeping a single row per CDR3 protein. The sample includes over 400,000 distinct CDR3 sequences, around two fifths of them seen just once. Sample: PBMCs, taken before TCRalphabeta/CD19-depleted stem cell transplant. The receptors come from a girl aged 2-9 years with aplastic anemia, due to receive a stem cell transplant.

The chain is built from TRBV5-1 and TRBJ2-5; 9 nucleotides agree with TRBD2. The CDR3 totals 16 residues. Germline CDR1 SGHRS, CDR2 YFSETQ. V dropped 0 bases and J dropped 2; count of bases not matched to a gene: 5. CDR3 sequence: CASSLGPTSGQETQYF. DNA for the CDR3: TGCGCCAGCAGCTTGGGACCGACTAGCGGACAAGAGACCCAGTACTTC.

The V gene is TRBV5-6, the J gene TRBJ2-5; the D gene is possibly TRBD2 (6 bases). Trimming took off 3 bases at V and 5 bases at J, with 11 bases between the two ends. Germline V gene lookup returns CDR1 SGHDT and CDR2 YYEEEE. There are 13 residues in the CDR3. This CDR3 is CASSSGGLETQYF. DNA of the CDR3: TGTGCCAGCAGCTCCGGGGGATTGGAGACCCAGTACTTC.